The T cell receptor beta chain described here comes from a study of T cell changes during pregnancy in multiple sclerosis. The V and J ends lost 1 base and 3 bases respectively, with 11 bases between them. The CDR3 is 15 residues long. Germline CDR1 SGHKS, CDR2 YYEKEE (reference sequence). The data were produced by immunoSEQ multiplex PCR, yet TCRdb's version contains in-frame clones alone and is incomplete. Found here are 50,000 to 65,000 clones, about 88% of them singletons; the top ten hold under 3.5%. The source material was CD8+ T cells from peripheral blood mononuclear cells, sampled before pregnancy. The receptor comes from a female donor with multiple sclerosis, enrolled in a pregnancy study. The gene calls are TRBV5-5 and TRBJ2-1, with no clear D. DNA of the CDR3: TGTGCCAGCAGCTTGTCGGAGATCCTCTACAATGAGCAGTTCTTC. This translates into CASSLSEILYNEQFF. The whole variable domain, remainder taken from reference TRBV5-5 and TRBJ2-1, is DAGVTQSPTHLIKTRGQQVTLRCSPISGHKSVSWYQQVLGQGPQFIFQYYEKEERGRGNFPDRFSARQFPNYSSELNVNALLLGDSALYLCASSLSEILYNEQFFGPGTRLTVL.